Here is one TCR beta chain with its context. The germline V gene encodes CDR1 SGHVS and CDR2 FQNEAQ. The CDR3 is 17 amino acids. The V and J ends lost 5 bases and 3 bases, in that order; junction bases with no gene match: 14. The protocol was immunoSEQ multiplex PCR, while the TCRdb copy is restricted to in-frame clones and leaves out a portion. The table shows some 390,000 clones, with 70% to 90% occurring only once. This entry is derived from a study of blood T cell repertoires in COVID-19. Study summary: PBMCs, B-cell-depleted T cells, or T cells were the source of the cDNA or gDNA that made up the material.

The clonotype comes from a woman aged 55-69 years with COVID-19, enrolled during active disease. The sample consisted of peripheral blood. This rearrangement joins TRBV7-8 to TRBJ1-1, with 8 positions matching TRBD1. The CDR3 region has the DNA TGTGCCAGCAGCCTAAGAAGGGCAGGGGGCGCTTACACTGAAGCTTTCTTT. It specifies CASSLRRAGGAYTEAFF.